A single sample is the source of the 22 T cell receptor beta chains below, sequenced in a study of cytomegalovirus exposure and HLA in healthy donors. The PCR ran on 60 Vbeta and 13 Jbeta primers. The method was immunoSEQ multiplex PCR; TCRdb's version includes in-frame clones alone and lacks a portion of them. The sample lists 150,000 to 160,000 clones; more than 75% were seen once. The source material was PBMCs. All receptors come from a man aged 25 to 40 in good health and CMV-seropositive.

Only a few counts were recorded for this clone. The sample holds other DNA sequences that translate to the same CDR3. The V call is TRBV2, the J call TRBJ2-5, with 7 bases aligning to TRBD1. The germline V gene has CDR1 SNHLY and CDR2 FYNNEI. V shed 6 bases and J 4 bases; nucleotides not matched to a gene: 14. This CDR3 is 16 amino acids long. DNA of the CDR3: TGTGCCAGCAGCGAACAAATGACAGGGTTCGGAGAGACCCAGTACTTC. It is translated as CASSEQMTGFGETQYF.

In DNA form, the CDR3 reads TGCAGTGCTTACAGGGACGCGCAGTACTTC. It translates to CSAYRDAQYF. This chain uses TRBV20-1 with TRBJ2-7, with D possibly TRBD1 on 6 matching bases. The V gene lost 5 bases and the J gene lost 9 bases, with 11 bases spanning the gap. CDR3 length: 10 amino acids. Germline V CDR1 and CDR2: DFQATT, SNEGSKA (reference sequence).

This clone was seen a single time. The chain combines TRBV10-3 with TRBJ1-5, with D possibly TRBD1 on 5 matching bases. The CDR3 has 15 residues. V shed 0 bases and J shed 5 bases, with 11 bases lying between them. Per the germline V gene, CDR1 is ENHRY and CDR2 is SYGVKD. As DNA, the CDR3 is TGTGCCATCAGTGAGTCGAGTACACAGGATCAGCCCCAGCATTTT. It codes for CAISESSTQDQPQHF.

The gene calls are TRBV9 and TRBJ2-1, with TRBD2 matching over 8 bases. There are 15 residues in the CDR3. CDR1 is SGDLS and CDR2 is YYNGEE in the germline V gene. The J segment lost 2 bases and the V segment lost 4 bases, leaving 5 bases of the junction unmatched. The CDR3 DNA reads as TGTGCCAGCAGCCAGATAGCGGGAACCTACAATGAGCAGTTCTTC. Amino acids: CASSQIAGTYNEQFF. Complete variable domain (other parts from reference TRBV9 and TRBJ2-1): DSGVTQTPKHLITATGQRVTLRCSPRSGDLSVYWYQQSLDQGLQFLIQYYNGEERAKGNILERFSAQQFPDLHSELNLSSLELGDSALYFCASSQIAGTYNEQFFGPGTRLTVL.

The J gene is TRBJ2-3, the V gene TRBV5-6; a weak D match, TRBD2 (6 bases). Germline CDR1 is SGHDT and CDR2 is YYEEEE. V lost 3 bases to trimming and J lost 2 bases, with 16 bases between them. The CDR3 contains 16 residues. CDR3 nucleotide sequence: TGTGCCAGCAGCTCCATTTTGGCGGGGATCACAGATACGCAGTATTTT. Amino acid sequence: CASSSILAGITDTQYF.

The gene calls are TRBV11-1 and TRBJ2-1; 12 bases match TRBD2. V lost 5 bases to trimming and J lost 10 bases; unmatched junction nucleotides: 12. Germline CDR1 and CDR2: SGHAT and FQDESV (reference sequence). This CDR3 has 16 residues. CDR3 loop: CASSARLAGEGEEQFF. DNA of the CDR3: TGTGCCAGCAGCGCCCGACTAGCGGGAGAAGGGGAGGAGCAGTTCTTC.

This rearrangement joins TRBV29-1 to TRBJ2-5; weak D call: TRBD1 (6 bases). V lost 6 bases, J lost 2 bases, and 7 bases lay in between. The CDR3 has 11 residues. Per germline, CDR1 SQVTM and CDR2 ANQGSEA. The CDR3 DNA sequence: TGCAGCGTGAGGGGGCAAGAGACCCAGTACTTC. Its protein is CSVRGQETQYF. Drawing the rest from reference TRBV29-1 and TRBJ2-5, the complete variable domain is SAVISQKPSRDICQRGTSLTIQCQVDSQVTMMFWYRQQPGQSLTLIATANQGSEATYESGFVIDKFPISRPNLTFSTLTVSNMSPEDSSIYLCSVRGQETQYFGPGTRLLVL.

The V gene is TRBV5-4, the J gene TRBJ2-5, with 12 nucleotides matching TRBD2. The CDR3 covers 16 residues. The germline V gene has CDR1 SGHNT and CDR2 YYREEE (reference sequence). J gave up 2 bases and V 4 bases, and 6 bases lay outside the gene matches. CDR3 coding DNA: TGTGCCAGCAGCCCCGGACTAGCGGGACTTCAAGAGACCCAGTACTTC. Amino acid sequence: CASSPGLAGLQETQYF.

This rearrangement joins TRBV4-1 to TRBJ1-5; possibly TRBD1 for D (6 bases). Trimming stripped 4 bases from V and 6 bases from J, with 16 bases between. Germline V gene data show CDR1 as MGHRA and CDR2 as YSYEKL. The CDR3 loop spans 15 amino acids. The CDR3 bases are TGCGCCAGCAGCCCCGGTGGGGGGGCGAGTCAGCCCCAGCATTTT. It specifies CASSPGGGASQPQHF.

The gene calls are TRBV5-5 and TRBJ2-5; weak D call: TRBD1 (6 bases). CDR3 length equals 13 residues. The germline gives CDR1 SGHKS, CDR2 YYEKEE (reference sequence). Trimming removed 4 bases from V and 2 bases from J, with 9 bases in between. As DNA, the CDR3 is TGTGCCAGCAGCCAAGGACAGCAAGAGACCCAGTACTTC. As protein: CASSQGQQETQYF.

The rearrangement links TRBV6-6 to TRBJ2-5, with D possibly matching TRBD2 (6 bases). Germline-derived CDR1 and CDR2 are MNHNY and SVGAGI (reference sequence). The CDR3 runs to 12 residues. CDR3 bases: TGTGCGGTGGGAGGCCTCTCAGAGACCCAGTACTTC. Translated, it gives CAVGGLSETQYF.

In this sample, this clone turned up once. The chain links TRBV28 to TRBJ2-1, with 8 nucleotides matching TRBD1. There are 14 residues in the CDR3. Germline loops: CDR1 MDHEN, CDR2 SYDVKM. Unmatched junction bases numbered 10, after V lost 5 bases and J lost 10 bases. CDR3 protein: CASSHPDRGGEQFF. The CDR3 coding sequence is TGTGCCAGCAGTCACCCCGACAGGGGCGGAGAGCAGTTCTTC.

This chain uses TRBV7-2 with TRBJ2-7; 7 bases match TRBD2. V lost 1 base, J lost 3 bases, and 3 bases stayed unmatched. The CDR3 consists of 14 residues. Germline V lookup: CDR1 SGHTA, CDR2 FQGNSA. CDR3 amino acids: CASSLVWTSYEQYF. The DNA for the CDR3 is TGTGCCAGCAGCTTAGTCTGGACTAGCTACGAGCAGTACTTC.

The chain joins TRBV5-4 to TRBJ1-4; D remains ambiguous. The CDR3 loop spans 16 amino acids. Germline V gene lookup returns CDR1 SGHNT and CDR2 YYREEE (reference sequence). Trimming left V 2 bases short and J 3 bases short, with 14 bases between. In DNA, the CDR3 is TGTGCCAGCAGCTTCGCGGGCCGAAGGGCTAATGAAAAACTGTTTTTT. This gives the protein CASSFAGRRANEKLFF.

This sequence joins TRBV15 and TRBJ2-3, with 10 bases aligning to TRBD2. V lost 9 bases to trimming and J lost 0 bases; unmatched junction nucleotides: 3. Germline V gene lookup returns CDR1 LNHNV and CDR2 YYDKDF (reference sequence). This CDR3 spans 14 amino acids. The CDR3 protein is CATDSGRSTDTQYF. CDR3 sequence (DNA): TGTGCCACTGATAGCGGGAGGAGCACAGATACGCAGTATTTT.

In its sample, this clone was seen a few times. The chain recombines TRBV6-5 with TRBJ2-1, with 12 bases that match TRBD2. V shed 2 bases and J 9 bases; nucleotides not matched to a gene: 8. The CDR3 loop spans 16 amino acids. CDR1 and CDR2 (germline): MNHEY, SVGAGI. CDR3 protein: CASSYGRTSGKVEQFF. The CDR3 nucleotides read TGTGCCAGCAGTTACGGCCGGACTAGCGGGAAGGTTGAGCAGTTCTTC.

The rearrangement joins TRBV28 to TRBJ1-4, with D possibly being TRBD1 (5 bases). Germline assignment: CDR1 MDHEN and CDR2 SYDVKM. The CDR3 loop spans 13 amino acids. V shed 7 bases and J shed 7 bases, with 13 bases lying between them. In DNA form, the CDR3 reads TGTGCCAGCAACGGCGGGGCAGGTGAAAAACTGTTTTTT. Amino acid sequence: CASNGGAGEKLFF.

This sequence joins TRBV27 and TRBJ1-6, with D possibly being TRBD1 (5 bases). From germline, CDR1 is MNHEY and CDR2 SMNVEV (reference sequence). The CDR3 spans 14 residues. V gave up 3 bases and J gave up 7 bases, with 10 bases separating them. The CDR3 DNA sequence: TGTGCCAGCAGTTTGGCAGGGTTCAATTCACCCCTCCACTTT. This sequence encodes CASSLAGFNSPLHF.

The gene calls are TRBV6-5 and TRBJ1-1; possibly TRBD1 for D (5 bases). Germline lookup yields CDR1 MNHEY and CDR2 SVGAGI. This CDR3 is built from 14 residues. Between the trimmed V and J ends, which lost 2 bases and 4 bases, there was a span of 11 bases. The CDR3 region has the DNA TGTGCCAGCAGTTACCAGGGTCGCGCCACTGAAGCTTTCTTT. Translating gives CASSYQGRATEAFF.

J is TRBJ2-5 and V is TRBV30, with D possibly matching TRBD2 (6 bases). Germline-derived CDR1 and CDR2 are GTSNPN and SVGIG (reference sequence). This CDR3 has 13 amino acids. The ends were cut back, 0 bases at V and 3 bases at J, with 8 bases in the middle. CDR3 nucleotides: TGTGCCTGGAGTGTGGGACTCAAAGAGACCCAGTACTTC. As protein: CAWSVGLKETQYF.

Details on this clone: The junction differs from germline at one of its ends, possibly a read error. This chain links TRBV5-8 with TRBJ2-1; the D is unclear. CDR1 and CDR2 from the germline V gene are SGHTS and YDEGEE. This CDR3 comprises 13 residues. CDR3 region: CASSRNSDNEQFF. The CDR3 bases are TGTGCCAGCAGCCGAAACTCCGACAATGAGCAGTTCTTC.

This chain links TRBV5-1 with TRBJ2-5; 8 bases line up with TRBD2. Germline assignment: CDR1 SGHRS and CDR2 YFSETQ. The CDR3 is 14 residues long. V gave up 2 bases and J gave up 3 bases; unmatched junction bases: 3. The CDR3 loop reads CASSFPGGEETQYF. The CDR3 DNA reads as TGCGCCAGCAGCTTTCCGGGAGGGGAAGAGACCCAGTACTTC. Based on the CDR3 plus reference TRBV5-1 and TRBJ2-5, the full variable domain is KAGVTQTPRYLIKTRGQQVTLSCSPISGHRSVSWYQQTPGQGLQFLFEYFSETQRNKGNFPGRFSGRQFSNSRSEMNVSTLELGDSALYLCASSFPGGEETQYFGPGTRLLVL.